This TCR beta chain was identified in a study of OX40 agonist ivuxolimab in advanced cancers. V was clipped by 5 bases and J by 3 bases; unmatched bases: 4. The CDR3 loop spans 14 amino acids. Germline CDR1 reads MNHNS; CDR2 reads SASEGT. This table comes from immunoSEQ multiplex PCR, and its TCRdb copy is limited to in-frame clones, with some not included. The sample lists 50,000 to 65,000 clones; around 89% were seen once. This clone was picked up one time. The chain has TRBV6-1 and TRBJ1-2; 9 bases are shared with TRBD1. The starting material was CD4+ or CD8+ T cells sorted from blood, obtained in a trial of the OX40 agonist ivuxolimab. This receptor was identified in an adult with an advanced solid tumor such as melanoma, head and neck, liver or kidney cancer. The CDR3 reads CASSQGDRDYGYTF. Here the CDR3 DNA reads TGTGCCAGCAGTCAAGGGGACAGGGACTATGGCTACACCTTC.